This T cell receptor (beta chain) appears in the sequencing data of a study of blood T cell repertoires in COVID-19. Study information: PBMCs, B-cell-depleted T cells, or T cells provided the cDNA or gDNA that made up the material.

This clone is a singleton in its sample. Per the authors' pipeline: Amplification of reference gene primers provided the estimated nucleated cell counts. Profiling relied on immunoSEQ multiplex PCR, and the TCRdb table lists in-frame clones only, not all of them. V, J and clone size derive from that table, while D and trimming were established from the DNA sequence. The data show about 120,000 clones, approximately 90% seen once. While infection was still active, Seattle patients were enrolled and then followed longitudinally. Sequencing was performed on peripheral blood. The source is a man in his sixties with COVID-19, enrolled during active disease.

CDR3 sequence (DNA): TGTGCCAGCAGTCCCGGGGACAGGGCAAATCAGCCCCAGCATTTT. Amino acid sequence: CASSPGDRANQPQHF. The gene calls are TRBV6-5 and TRBJ1-5, with 9 bases aligning to TRBD1. CDR3 length: 15 amino acids. Trimming at V came to 5 bases and at J to 4 bases, leaving 6 bases not matched to a gene. The germline V gene has CDR1 MNHEY and CDR2 SVGAGI.